The 13 T cell receptor beta chains below come from one sample, sequenced in a study of blood T cell repertoires in COVID-19. Clones were sequenced by immunoSEQ multiplex PCR, and TCRdb holds only the in-frame ones, with some missing. The sample shows some 230,000 clones, more than 75% of them seen only once. Sequencing was carried out using peripheral blood. Source of these receptors: a man aged 35 to 55 with acute or convalescent COVID-19.

The V call is TRBV5-8, the J call TRBJ1-4; D call uncertain. There are 15 residues in the CDR3. V lost 5 bases, J lost 4 bases, and 15 bases lay in between. Germline lookup yields CDR1 SGHTS and CDR2 YDEGEE. CDR3 protein: CASSPARHHNEKLFF. The CDR3 DNA reads as TGTGCCAGCAGTCCCGCTCGACACCATAATGAAAAACTGTTTTTT.

The chain links TRBV19 to TRBJ1-2, with unresolved D. CDR3 size: 13 residues. The germline V and J ends were trimmed by 5 bases and 4 bases, with 11 bases remaining between them. CDR1 and CDR2 from the germline V gene are LNHDA and SQIVND (reference sequence). CDR3 residues: CASSEPGSYGYTF. CDR3 in DNA: TGTGCCAGTAGTGAGCCAGGCTCCTATGGCTACACCTTC.

V gene TRBV9 combines with J gene TRBJ2-5; TRBD2 aligns across 9 bases. The CDR3 is 15 residues long. Germline CDR1 and CDR2: SGDLS and YYNGEE. Germline trimming cut 3 bases from V and 1 base from J; bases unmatched to any gene: 4. CDR3 sequence: CASSGRGGPQETQYF. CDR3 in DNA: TGTGCCAGCAGCGGGCGGGGGGGCCCCCAAGAGACCCAGTACTTC.

V gene TRBV1 combines with J gene TRBJ2-5; the listed D gene, TRBD2, was not tested against the DNA. TRBV1 is reported as a pseudogene. The CDR3 consists of 15 residues. The CDR3 region is CTSSQRGVAEETQYF. For the CDR3, the DNA is TGCACCAGCAGCCAACGGGGCGTAGCGGAAGAGACCCAGTACTTC.

CDR3 region: CASSYGTGELREQYF. DNA of the CDR3: TGTGCCAGCAGTTACGGGACAGGAGAACTTAGAGAGCAGTACTTC. This sequence joins TRBV6-5 and TRBJ2-7; TRBD1 aligns across 8 bases. This CDR3 region has 15 residues. Germline V gene sequence: CDR1 MNHEY, CDR2 SVGAGI. The junction had 10 bases not matched to a gene; V was cut back by 2 bases and J by 7 bases.

J is TRBJ1-1 and V is TRBV12-5; 8 bases agree with TRBD1. Unmatched junction bases numbered 6, after V lost 1 base and J lost 2 bases. CDR3 length equals 16 residues. Germline V gene data show CDR1 as LGHNT and CDR2 as FRNRAP. The CDR3 region has the DNA TGTGCTAGTGGTTTGGCCAACAGGGGGTATAACACTGAAGCTTTCTTT. As protein: CASGLANRGYNTEAFF.

V gene TRBV27 combines with J gene TRBJ2-7; 9 bases line up with TRBD2. Germline CDR1 and CDR2: MNHEY and SMNVEV (reference sequence). Trimming took 6 bases from V and 3 from J; bases not matched to a gene: 6. The CDR3 extends over 14 amino acids. In DNA, the CDR3 is TGTGCCAGCAGCCTAGCGGGGCAGCACTACGAGCAGTACTTC. Translation gives CASSLAGQHYEQYF.

The gene calls are TRBV9 and TRBJ1-2; D unclear. The germline V gene encodes CDR1 SGDLS and CDR2 YYNGEE. The V end lost 3 bases, the J end lost 0 bases, and 12 bases lay between the germline ends. There are 15 residues in the CDR3. DNA for the CDR3: TGTGCCAGCAGCGCCGGGAGGAAGGCTAACTATGGCTACACCTTC. It yields the protein CASSAGRKANYGYTF.

This chain links TRBV20-1 with TRBJ2-2; 7 nucleotides line up with TRBD1. This CDR3 region has 11 residues. Germline V lookup: CDR1 DFQATT, CDR2 SNEGSKA (reference sequence). Trimming at V came to 6 bases and at J to 12 bases, leaving 7 bases not matched to a gene. The CDR3, as DNA: TGCAGTGCCCCACAGGGGCCGAAGCTGTTTTTT. This translates into CSAPQGPKLFF.

The table lists this clone with a count of one. The chain uses TRBV2 and TRBJ2-2, with D perhaps TRBD1 (5 bases). The germline V gene has CDR1 SNHLY and CDR2 FYNNEI. CDR3 length: 13 residues. V was shortened by 9 bases and J by 5 bases, with 13 bases between the two germline ends. Here the CDR3 reads CARQTASTGELFF. Here the CDR3 DNA reads TGTGCCAGACAGACAGCTAGTACCGGGGAGCTGTTTTTT.

J is TRBJ2-7 and V is TRBV28; D is undetermined. CDR1 is MDHEN, CDR2 SYDVKM, per germline. V was shortened by 5 bases and J by 1 base, with 15 bases between the two germline ends. The length of the CDR3 is 15 residues. DNA for the CDR3: TGTGCCAGCAGTACCGACACCTCCTTATCCTACGAGCAGTACTTC. Protein product: CASSTDTSLSYEQYF.

V gene TRBV10-2 combines with J gene TRBJ1-2; no reliable D call. Germline CDR1 is WSHSY and CDR2 is SAAADI. The CDR3 is made up of 11 amino acids. V was pared by 2 bases and J by 6 bases, with 4 bases between. DNA for the CDR3: TGCGCCAGCAGTGAGGGCCATGGCTACACCTTC. Translating it yields CASSEGHGYTF.

As DNA, the CDR3 is TGTGCCAGCAGCGGCGGGACAGGTGAAGCTTTCTTT. Protein sequence: CASSGGTGEAFF. This chain connects TRBV2 to TRBJ1-1, with TRBD1 matching over 8 bases. Germline-derived CDR1 and CDR2 are SNHLY and FYNNEI. The CDR3 totals 12 residues. Trimming removed 6 bases from V and 7 bases from J; junction bases left unmatched: 4.